This TCR beta chain was sequenced for a study of control samples from healthy donors and cancer patients. Only in-frame clones appear in the TCRdb table, and some are missing; sequencing was by immunoSEQ multiplex PCR. The repertoire consists of 140,000 to 150,000 clones, with approximately 93% occurring once and the leading ten covering 5.8%. CDR1 is SGHKS, CDR2 YYEKEE, per germline (reference sequence). Trimming took off 0 bases at V and 3 bases at J, with 10 bases between the two ends. The CDR3 has 14 residues. Sequencing input: blood. The sequence was collected from a man between 18 and 35 years old in good health. The gene calls are TRBV5-5 and TRBJ2-7; D might be TRBD2 (7 bases). The CDR3 reads CASSLAGGHYEQYF. In nucleotides, the CDR3 is TGTGCCAGCAGCTTGGCCGGGGGGCACTACGAGCAGTACTTC. The entire variable domain, with the rest obtained from reference TRBV5-5 and TRBJ2-7, is as follows: DAGVTQSPTHLIKTRGQQVTLRCSPISGHKSVSWYQQVLGQGPQFIFQYYEKEERGRGNFPDRFSARQFPNYSSELNVNALLLGDSALYLCASSLAGGHYEQYFGPGTRLTVT.